This TCR beta chain came from a study of shared clonotypes between healthy human individuals. Repertoires were generated with immunoSEQ multiplex PCR, while TCRdb's copy carries only in-frame clones and drops some. The table has about 820,000 clones, around 93% seen once. The CDR3 loop spans 18 amino acids. Germline V gives CDR1 LGHNT, CDR2 FRNRAP. V was clipped by 1 base and J by 0 bases; unmatched bases: 9. In the naive CD8 group, cells lacked CD45RO and were positively selected for CCR7, so terminally differentiated effector memory CD45RA+ cells were left out. The TCR sequence derives from a man aged 30 to 45 in good health. Sequencing was performed on naive CD8+ T cells sorted from blood. The V call is TRBV12-5, the J call TRBJ2-3, with 8 positions matching TRBD1. Here the CDR3 reads CASGLDLGGQESTDTQYF. The CDR3 nucleotides are TGTGCTAGTGGTTTGGACCTAGGGGGACAGGAGAGCACAGATACGCAGTATTTT.